This entry concerns a single TCR beta chain. Its antigen remains unidentified. The primer mix had 60 Vbeta and 13 Jbeta primers. As processed by the authors: A later analysis counted 80 million or so unique TCR beta chains, roughly 11 million shared. The table came from immunoSEQ multiplex PCR; TCRdb's copy has only in-frame clones and leaves some out. V and J calls and clone size come straight from that table; D and trimming were deduced from the DNA. This repertoire shows about 160,000 clones, about 85% found once; its top ten account for 1%. The V gene's germline CDR1 is SQVTM and CDR2 ANQGSEA. This CDR3 spans 13 amino acids. V was trimmed by 7 bases and J by 4 bases, leaving 16 bases between them. These data come from a study of cytomegalovirus exposure and HLA in healthy donors. Study background: Earlier work reported approximately 110 million unique TCR beta sequences from 150 million to 200 million T cells.

The study, taken as a whole, reports: Relative to the approximately 700-donor mean, N-insertions were reportedly fewer in an Asian-associated ancestry cluster in a later analysis.

This TCR came from a boy aged 2-9 years in good health and CMV-seronegative. Sequencing was done on a sample of PBMCs. The rearrangement uses TRBV29-1 and TRBJ1-1; D perhaps matches TRBD1 (6 bases). The CDR3 is CSAQLKGGTEAFF. DNA for the CDR3: TGCAGCGCCCAACTTAAAGGGGGCACTGAAGCTTTCTTT.